This record covers a single T cell receptor beta chain. The record originates from a study of blood T cell repertoires in COVID-19. Study context: Spain, Italy and the United States supplied samples that represented acute and convalescent COVID-19. The analysed material was cDNA or gDNA that came from T cells, B-cell-depleted T cells, or PBMCs.

The CDR3 loop spans 15 amino acids. CDR1 is SGHNT, CDR2 YENEEA, per germline. Germline trimming cut 1 base from V and 4 bases from J; bases unmatched to any gene: 4. Per the authors' pipeline: Cell counts per sample came from amplifying reference gene primers. The data were produced by immunoSEQ multiplex PCR, yet TCRdb's version contains in-frame clones alone and is incomplete. For V, J and clone size, that table is used; D and trimming come from the DNA. The sample holds some 75,000 clones; approximately 90% are singletons and the top ten take less than 0.65%. The chain employs TRBV11-3 and TRBJ2-3, with TRBD2 identical over 8 bases. Sequencing was performed on peripheral blood. This clonotype originated in a man aged 55 to 70 with acute or convalescent COVID-19. CDR3 DNA: TGTGCCAGCAGCTTAGTGAGCGGGGGACCAGATACGCAGTATTTT. It translates to CASSLVSGGPDTQYF.